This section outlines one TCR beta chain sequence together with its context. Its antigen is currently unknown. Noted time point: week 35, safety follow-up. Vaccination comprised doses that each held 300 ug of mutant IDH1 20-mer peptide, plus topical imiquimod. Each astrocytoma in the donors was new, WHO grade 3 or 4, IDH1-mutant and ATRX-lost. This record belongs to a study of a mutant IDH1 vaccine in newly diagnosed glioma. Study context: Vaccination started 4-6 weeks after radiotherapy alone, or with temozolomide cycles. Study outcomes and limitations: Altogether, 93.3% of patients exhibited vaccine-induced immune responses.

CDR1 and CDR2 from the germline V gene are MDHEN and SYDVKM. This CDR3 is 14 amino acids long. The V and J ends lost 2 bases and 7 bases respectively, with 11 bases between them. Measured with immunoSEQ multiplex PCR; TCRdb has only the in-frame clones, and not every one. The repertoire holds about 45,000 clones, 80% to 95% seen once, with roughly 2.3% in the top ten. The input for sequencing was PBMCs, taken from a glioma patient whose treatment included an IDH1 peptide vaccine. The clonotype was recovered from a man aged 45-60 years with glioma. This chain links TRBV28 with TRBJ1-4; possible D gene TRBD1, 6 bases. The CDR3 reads CASSLIGGGEKLFF. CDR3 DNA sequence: TGTGCCAGCAGTTTAATAGGGGGGGGTGAAAAACTGTTTTTT.